The clone carrying this T cell receptor (beta chain) was found once. TCRdb's table, derived via immunoSEQ multiplex PCR, lists solely in-frame clones and lacks some. The table lists fewer than 250,000 clones, roughly 87% of them singletons. This entry belongs to a study of blood T cell repertoires in COVID-19. Study information: Recovered status applied to Cohort 3 donors who had two consecutive negative PCRs. It also applied to those with clearance or with symptom resolution. Sample material is recorded as cDNA or gDNA derived from T cells, B-cell-depleted T cells, or PBMCs.

The CDR3 extends over 14 amino acids. V was shortened by 0 bases and J by 2 bases, with 8 bases between the two germline ends. In germline, CDR1 is LGHNA, CDR2 YNFKEQ. Donors were grouped by their self-reported clinical history. The source of this sequence is a man aged 25-45 years in a cohort exposed to, infected with or recovered from COVID-19 (not recorded which). The chain links TRBV4-2 to TRBJ2-7; D is uncertain. Sequencing was done on a sample of PBMCs or T cells enriched from blood (not recorded which). Written as DNA, the CDR3 is TGTGCCAGCAGCCAAGACGGGTTCGCCTACGAGCAGTACTTC. Translation gives CASSQDGFAYEQYF.